This paragraph covers one T cell receptor beta chain sequence. V shed 5 bases, J shed 8 bases, and the junction held 8 bases outside the gene matches. The CDR3 totals 14 residues. The germline gives CDR1 LGHNT, CDR2 FRNRAP. The sample is drawn from a study of blood T cell repertoires in COVID-19. Study-wide background: COVID-19 samples, acute and convalescent, were from the United States, Italy and Spain. Nucleic acid was either cDNA or gDNA, and it came from T cells, B-cell-depleted T cells, or PBMCs.

Participants came from under 30 US areas, aged roughly 18 to 89 years. Original processing notes: Reference gene primer amplification in the assay estimated nucleated cell counts. Data came from immunoSEQ multiplex PCR; TCRdb stores just in-frame clones and leaves some out. V and J calls and clone size are copied from that table; D and trimming were computed from the DNA. The top ten clones hold roughly 3.1% of a sample with hundreds of thousands of clones, around 88% of them seen once. The sequence derives from a woman between 40 and 50 years old with acute COVID-19. The sequenced sample consisted of PBMCs or T cells enriched from blood (not recorded which). J is TRBJ2-1 and V is TRBV12-5; TRBD2 agrees at 8 bases. The CDR3, as DNA: TGTGCTAGTGGTCCCGGGACTAGGGGCCATGAGCAGTTCTTC. Protein: CASGPGTRGHEQFF.